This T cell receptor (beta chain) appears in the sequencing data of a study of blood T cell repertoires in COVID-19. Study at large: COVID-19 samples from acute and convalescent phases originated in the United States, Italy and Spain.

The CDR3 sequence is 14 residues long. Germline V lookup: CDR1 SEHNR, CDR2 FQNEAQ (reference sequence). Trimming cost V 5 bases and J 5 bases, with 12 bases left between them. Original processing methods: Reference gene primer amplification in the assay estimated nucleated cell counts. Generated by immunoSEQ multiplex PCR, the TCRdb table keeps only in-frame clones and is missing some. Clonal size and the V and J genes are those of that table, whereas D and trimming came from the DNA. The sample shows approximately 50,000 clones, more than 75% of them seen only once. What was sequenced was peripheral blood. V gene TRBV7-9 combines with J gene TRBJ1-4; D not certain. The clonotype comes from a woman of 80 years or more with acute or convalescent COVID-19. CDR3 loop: CASSPRAANEKLFF. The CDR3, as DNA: TGTGCCAGCAGCCCGCGGGCCGCGAATGAAAAACTGTTTTTT. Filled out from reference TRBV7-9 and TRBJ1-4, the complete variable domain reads DTGVSQNPRHKITKRGQNVTFRCDPISEHNRLYWYRQTLGQGPEFLTYFQNEAQLEKSRLLSDRFSAERPKGSFSTLEIQRTEQGDSAMYLCASSPRAANEKLFFGSGTQLSVL.